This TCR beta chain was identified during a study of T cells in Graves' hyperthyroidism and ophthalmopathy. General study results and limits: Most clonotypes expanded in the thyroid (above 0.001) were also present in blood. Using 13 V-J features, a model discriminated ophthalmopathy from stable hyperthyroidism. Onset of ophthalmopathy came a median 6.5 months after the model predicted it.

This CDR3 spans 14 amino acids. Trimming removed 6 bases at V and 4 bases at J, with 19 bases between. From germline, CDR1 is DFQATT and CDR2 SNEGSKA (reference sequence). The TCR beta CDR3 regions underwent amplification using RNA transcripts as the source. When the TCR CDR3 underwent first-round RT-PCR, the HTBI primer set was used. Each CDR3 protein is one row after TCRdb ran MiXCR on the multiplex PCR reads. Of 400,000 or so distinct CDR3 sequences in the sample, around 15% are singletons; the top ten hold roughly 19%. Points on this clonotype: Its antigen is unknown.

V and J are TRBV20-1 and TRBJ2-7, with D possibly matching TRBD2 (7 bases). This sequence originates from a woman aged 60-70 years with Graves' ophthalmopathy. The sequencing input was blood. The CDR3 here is CSAGGGAGSYEQYF. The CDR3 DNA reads TGCAGTGCAGGAGGGGGAGCGGGGTCGTACGAGCAGTACTTC.